This T cell receptor beta chain was documented in a study of T cell repertoires in cytomegalovirus infection. Study summary: Used in the study were CMV epitopes, some recently identified and HLA-C-restricted, others well-studied and HLA-B-restricted. Both a matching HLA type and CMV infection were indicated by public TCR beta signatures. Notes on the study in general: HLA-C-restricted CMV clonotypes gave the most frequent clonotype in two of eight donors. Summed frequency of shared TCR beta families picked out CMV carriers who also had the relevant HLA.

Regarding this clonotype: The antigen is undetermined.

After removal of 0 bases from V and 4 bases from J, the junction contained 7 bases not matched to a gene. The CDR3 runs 16 residues. From germline, CDR1 is SGHKS and CDR2 YYEKEE (reference sequence). TCRdb re-analysed the reads in MiXCR, keeping a single row per CDR3 protein. The table has around 140,000 distinct CDR3 sequences, 25% to 35% seen once; the top ten hold around 50%. The genes are TRBV5-5 and TRBJ1-5; TRBD1 agrees at 7 bases. The sample consisted of CD8+ T cells from cultured PBMCs, taken from culture after CMV antigen stimulation. The receptor's source is a human donor in good health (CMV status not recorded). Some clones in this sample may be carry-over from other donors' samples. The CDR3 DNA follows: TGTGCCAGCAGCTTGGCAACCGGGACAGAAAATCAGCCCCAGCATTTT. Its protein product is CASSLATGTENQPQHF. Combining the CDR3 with reference TRBV5-5 and TRBJ1-5 gives the whole variable domain DAGVTQSPTHLIKTRGQQVTLRCSPISGHKSVSWYQQVLGQGPQFIFQYYEKEERGRGNFPDRFSARQFPNYSSELNVNALLLGDSALYLCASSLATGTENQPQHFGDGTRLSIL.